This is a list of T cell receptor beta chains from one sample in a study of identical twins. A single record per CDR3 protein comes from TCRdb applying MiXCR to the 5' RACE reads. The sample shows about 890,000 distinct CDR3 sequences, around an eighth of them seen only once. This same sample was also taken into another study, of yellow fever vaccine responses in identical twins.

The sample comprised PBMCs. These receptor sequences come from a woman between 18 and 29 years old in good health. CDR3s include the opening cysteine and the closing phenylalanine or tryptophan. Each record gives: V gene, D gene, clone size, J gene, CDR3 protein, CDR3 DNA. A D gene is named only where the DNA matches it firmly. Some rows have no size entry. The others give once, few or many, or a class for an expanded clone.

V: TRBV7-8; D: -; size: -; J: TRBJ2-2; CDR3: CASSLLMSGLGELFF; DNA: TGTGCCAGCAGCTTACTCATGTCAGGGCTCGGGGAGCTGTTTTTT
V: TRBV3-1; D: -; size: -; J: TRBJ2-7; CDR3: CASSLLKVVSNSYEQYF; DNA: TGTGCCAGCAGCCTCCTCAAAGTCGTCAGCAACTCCTACGAGCAGTACTTC
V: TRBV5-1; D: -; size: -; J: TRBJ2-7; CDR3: CASSPASDFYEQYF; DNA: TGCGCCAGCAGCCCTGCATCGGACTTCTACGAGCAGTACTTC
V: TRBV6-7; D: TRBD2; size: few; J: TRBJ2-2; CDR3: CASSRTSGGGWTGELFF; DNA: TGTGCCAGCAGTCGGACTAGCGGGGGGGGTTGGACCGGGGAGCTGTTTTTT
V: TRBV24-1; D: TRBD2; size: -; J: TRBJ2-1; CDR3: CATSDPGGPSNEQFF; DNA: TGTGCCACCAGTGATCCGGGAGGGCCTAGTAATGAGCAGTTCTTC
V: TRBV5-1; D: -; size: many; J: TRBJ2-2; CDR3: CASSSRTRGANTGELFF; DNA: TGCGCCAGCAGCAGCCGTACTAGGGGCGCGAACACCGGGGAGCTGTTTTTT
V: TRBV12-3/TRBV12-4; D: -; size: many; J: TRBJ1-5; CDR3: CASSLALVGQPQHF; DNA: TGTGCCAGCAGTTTAGCGCTGGTAGGGCAGCCCCAGCATTTT
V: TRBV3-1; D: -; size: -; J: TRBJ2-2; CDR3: CASSQKSTGELFF; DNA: TGTGCCAGCAGCCAGAAATCGACCGGGGAGCTGTTTTTT
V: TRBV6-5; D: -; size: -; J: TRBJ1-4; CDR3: CASSYSQGRVGEKLFF; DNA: TGTGCCAGCAGTTACTCGCAGGGGAGGGTTGGTGAAAAACTGTTTTTT
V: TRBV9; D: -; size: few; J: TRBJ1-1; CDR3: CASGSSGADTEAFF; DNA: TGTGCCAGCGGCTCGAGCGGGGCCGACACTGAAGCTTTCTTT
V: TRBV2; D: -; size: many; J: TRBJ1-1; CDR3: CASSYDSYTEAFF; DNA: TGTGCCAGCAGTTACGACAGTTACACTGAAGCTTTCTTT
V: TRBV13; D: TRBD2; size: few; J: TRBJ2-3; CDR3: CASSFTGTAGARFTQYF; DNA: TGTGCCAGCAGCTTCACAGGCACAGCGGGGGCCCGCTTCACGCAGTATTTT
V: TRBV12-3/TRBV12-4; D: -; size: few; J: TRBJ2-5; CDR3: CASSLVGGRFQETQYF; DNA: TGTGCCAGCAGTTTGGTCGGGGGGCGTTTCCAAGAGACCCAGTACTTC
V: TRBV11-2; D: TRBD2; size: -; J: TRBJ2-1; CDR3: CASSDTSGGAIGNEQFF; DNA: TGTGCCAGCAGCGACACTAGCGGGGGGGCCATTGGAAATGAGCAGTTCTTC
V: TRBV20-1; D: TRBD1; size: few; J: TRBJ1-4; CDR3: CSARERQGNEKLFF; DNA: TGCAGTGCTAGAGAGAGACAGGGGAATGAAAAACTGTTTTTT
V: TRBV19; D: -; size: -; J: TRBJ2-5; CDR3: CASSIGPPETQYF; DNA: TGTGCCAGTAGTATAGGCCCGCCGGAGACCCAGTACTTC
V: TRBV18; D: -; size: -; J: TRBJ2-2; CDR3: CASTGKVPANTGELFF; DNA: TGTGCCAGCACAGGGAAAGTCCCAGCGAACACCGGGGAGCTGTTTTTT
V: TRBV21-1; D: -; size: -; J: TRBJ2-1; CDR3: CASSKGPPGTGGGCEQFF; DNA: TGTGCCAGCAGCAAAGGGCCCCCCGGGACAGGGGGCGGTTGTGAGCAGTTCTTC